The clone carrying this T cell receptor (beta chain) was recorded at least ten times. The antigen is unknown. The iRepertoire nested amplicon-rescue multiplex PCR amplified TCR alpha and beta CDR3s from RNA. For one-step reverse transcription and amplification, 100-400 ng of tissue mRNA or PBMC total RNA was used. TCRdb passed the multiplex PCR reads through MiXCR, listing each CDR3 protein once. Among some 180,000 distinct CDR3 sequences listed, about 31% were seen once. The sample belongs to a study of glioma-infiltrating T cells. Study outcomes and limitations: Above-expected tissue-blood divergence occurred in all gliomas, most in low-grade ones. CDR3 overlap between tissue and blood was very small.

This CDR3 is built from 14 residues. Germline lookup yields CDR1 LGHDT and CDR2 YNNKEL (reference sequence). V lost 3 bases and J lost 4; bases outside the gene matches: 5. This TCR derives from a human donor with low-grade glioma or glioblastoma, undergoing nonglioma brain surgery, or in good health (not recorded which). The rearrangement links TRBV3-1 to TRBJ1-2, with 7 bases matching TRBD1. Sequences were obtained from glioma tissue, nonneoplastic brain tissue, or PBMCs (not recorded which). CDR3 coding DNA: TGTGCCAGCAGCCACGCCGACAGGGCCTATGGCTACACCTTC. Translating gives CASSHADRAYGYTF.